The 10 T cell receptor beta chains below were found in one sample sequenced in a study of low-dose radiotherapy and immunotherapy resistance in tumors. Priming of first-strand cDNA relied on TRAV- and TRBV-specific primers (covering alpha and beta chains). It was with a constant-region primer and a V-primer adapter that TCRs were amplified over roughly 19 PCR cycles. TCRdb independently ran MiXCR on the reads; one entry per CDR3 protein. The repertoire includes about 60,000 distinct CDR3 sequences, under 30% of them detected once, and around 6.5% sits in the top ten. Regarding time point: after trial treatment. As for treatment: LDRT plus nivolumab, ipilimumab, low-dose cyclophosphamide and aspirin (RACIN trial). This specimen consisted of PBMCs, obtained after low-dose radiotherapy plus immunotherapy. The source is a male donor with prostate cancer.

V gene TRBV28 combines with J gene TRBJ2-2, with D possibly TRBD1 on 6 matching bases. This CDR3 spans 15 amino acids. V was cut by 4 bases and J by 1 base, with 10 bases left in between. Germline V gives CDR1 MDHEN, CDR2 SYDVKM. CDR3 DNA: TGTGCCAGCAGTTGGGGGCAGTTGAACACCGGGGAGCTGTTTTTT. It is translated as CASSWGQLNTGELFF.

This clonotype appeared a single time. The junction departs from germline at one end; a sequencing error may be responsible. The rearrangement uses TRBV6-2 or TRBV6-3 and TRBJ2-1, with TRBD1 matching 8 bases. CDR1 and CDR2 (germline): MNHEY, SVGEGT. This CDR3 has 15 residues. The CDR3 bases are TGTGCCAGCAGTTACGACAGGGGTCCCTACAATGAGCGGTTCTTC. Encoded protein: CASSYDRGPYNERFF.

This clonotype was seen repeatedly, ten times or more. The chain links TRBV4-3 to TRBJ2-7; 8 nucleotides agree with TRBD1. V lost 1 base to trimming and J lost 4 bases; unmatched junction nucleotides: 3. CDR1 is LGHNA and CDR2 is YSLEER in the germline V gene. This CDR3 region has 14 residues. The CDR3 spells CASSQATGGYEQYF. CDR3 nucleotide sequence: TGCGCCAGCAGCCAAGCTACAGGGGGGTACGAGCAGTACTTC.

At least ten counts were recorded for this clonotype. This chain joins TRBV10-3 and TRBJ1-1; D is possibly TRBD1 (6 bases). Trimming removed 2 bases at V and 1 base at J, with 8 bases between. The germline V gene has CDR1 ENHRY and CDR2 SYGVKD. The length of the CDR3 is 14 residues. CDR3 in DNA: TGTGCCATCAGTGAGGTCAGGGGGAACACTGAAGCTTTCTTT. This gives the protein CAISEVRGNTEAFF.

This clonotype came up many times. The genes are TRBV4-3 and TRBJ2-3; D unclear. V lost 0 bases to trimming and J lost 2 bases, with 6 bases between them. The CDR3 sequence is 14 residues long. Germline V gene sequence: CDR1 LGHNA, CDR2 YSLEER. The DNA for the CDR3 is TGCGCCAGCAGCCAAGATTTGGTCACAGATACGCAGTATTTT. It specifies CASSQDLVTDTQYF.

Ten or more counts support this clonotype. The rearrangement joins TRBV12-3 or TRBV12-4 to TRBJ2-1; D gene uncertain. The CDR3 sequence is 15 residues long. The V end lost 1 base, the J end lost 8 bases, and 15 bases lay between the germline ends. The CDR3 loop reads CASSLGTFGGDEQFF. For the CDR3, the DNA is TGTGCCAGCAGTTTAGGGACCTTTGGCGGAGATGAGCAGTTCTTC.

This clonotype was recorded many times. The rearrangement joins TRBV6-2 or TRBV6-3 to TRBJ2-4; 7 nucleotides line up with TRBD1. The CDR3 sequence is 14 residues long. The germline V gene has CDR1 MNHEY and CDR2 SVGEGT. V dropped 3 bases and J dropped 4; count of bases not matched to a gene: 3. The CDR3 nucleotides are TGTGCCAGCAGTTATGGGACAGCAAAAAACATTCAGTACTTC. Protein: CASSYGTAKNIQYF.

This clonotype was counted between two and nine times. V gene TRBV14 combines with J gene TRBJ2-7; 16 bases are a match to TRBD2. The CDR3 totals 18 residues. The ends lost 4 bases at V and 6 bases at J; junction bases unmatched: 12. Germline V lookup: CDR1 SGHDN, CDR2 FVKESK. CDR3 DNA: TGTGCCAGCAGCCTCGGGACTAGCGGGAGGGCCTTCCGTGGCGAGCAGTACTTC. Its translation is CASSLGTSGRAFRGEQYF.

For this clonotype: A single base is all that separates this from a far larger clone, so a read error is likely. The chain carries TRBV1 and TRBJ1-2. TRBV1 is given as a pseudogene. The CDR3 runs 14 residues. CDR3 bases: TGCGCCAGCAGCCAAACGGTCTTAAACTATGGCCACACCTTC. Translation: CASSQTVLNYGHTF.

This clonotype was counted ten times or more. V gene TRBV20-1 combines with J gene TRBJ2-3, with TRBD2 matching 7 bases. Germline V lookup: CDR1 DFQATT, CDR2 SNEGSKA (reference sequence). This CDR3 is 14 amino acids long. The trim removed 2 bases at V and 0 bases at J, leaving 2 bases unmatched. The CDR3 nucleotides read TGCAGTGCTAGAATTAGCGGGAGCACAGATACGCAGTATTTT. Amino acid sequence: CSARISGSTDTQYF.